This TCR beta chain was documented in a study of technical replicates of blood from a few donors. The assay was immunoSEQ multiplex PCR, and TCRdb's table has in-frame clones only and misses some. This sample has 62,000 or so clones; around 90% occur once, and the top ten carry 5% to 5.5%. This CDR3 has 14 residues. Germline loops: CDR1 SGHRS, CDR2 YFSETQ. Trimming left V 4 bases short and J 3 bases short, with 12 bases between. The sequence was collected from a human donor in good health. Some clones in this sample may be carry-over from other donors' samples. This sequence joins TRBV5-1 and TRBJ2-3; a weak D match, TRBD2 (5 bases). The sequenced sample consisted of PBMCs. The CDR3 here is CASSEPEVTDTQYF. DNA of the CDR3: TGCGCCAGCAGCGAGCCGGAGGTTACAGATACGCAGTATTTT.